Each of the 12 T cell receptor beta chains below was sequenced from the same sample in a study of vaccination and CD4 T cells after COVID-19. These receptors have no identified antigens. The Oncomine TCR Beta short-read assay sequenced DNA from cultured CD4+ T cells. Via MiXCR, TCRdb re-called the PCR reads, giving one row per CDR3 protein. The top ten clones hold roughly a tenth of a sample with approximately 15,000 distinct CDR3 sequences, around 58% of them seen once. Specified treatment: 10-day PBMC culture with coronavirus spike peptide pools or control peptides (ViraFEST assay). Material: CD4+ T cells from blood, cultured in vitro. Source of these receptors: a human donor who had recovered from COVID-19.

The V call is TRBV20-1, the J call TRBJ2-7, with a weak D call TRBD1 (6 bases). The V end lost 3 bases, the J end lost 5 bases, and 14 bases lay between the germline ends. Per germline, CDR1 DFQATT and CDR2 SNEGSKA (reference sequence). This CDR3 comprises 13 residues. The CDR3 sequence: CSASTTGLDEQYF. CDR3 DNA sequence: TGCAGTGCTAGTACCACAGGGTTGGACGAGCAGTACTTC.

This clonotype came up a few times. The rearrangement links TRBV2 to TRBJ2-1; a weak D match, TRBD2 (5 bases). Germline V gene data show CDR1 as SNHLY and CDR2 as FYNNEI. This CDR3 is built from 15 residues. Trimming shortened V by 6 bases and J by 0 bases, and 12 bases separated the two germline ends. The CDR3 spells CASRRRSGSYNEQFF. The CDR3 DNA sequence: TGTGCCAGCAGGAGGAGGTCGGGCTCCTACAATGAGCAGTTCTTC.

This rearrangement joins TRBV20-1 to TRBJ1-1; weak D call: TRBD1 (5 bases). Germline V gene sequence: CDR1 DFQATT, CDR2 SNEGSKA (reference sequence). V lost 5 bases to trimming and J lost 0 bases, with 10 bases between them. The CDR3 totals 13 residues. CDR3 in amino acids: CSAATDMNTEAFF. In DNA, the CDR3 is TGCAGTGCTGCGACGGACATGAACACTGAAGCTTTCTTT.

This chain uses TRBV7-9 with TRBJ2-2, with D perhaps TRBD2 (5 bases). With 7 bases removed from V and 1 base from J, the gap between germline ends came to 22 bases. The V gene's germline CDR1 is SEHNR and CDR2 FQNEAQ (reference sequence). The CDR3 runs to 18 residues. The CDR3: CASIDTGSGNQNTGELFF. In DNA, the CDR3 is TGTGCCAGCATCGATACCGGGTCCGGGAATCAGAACACCGGGGAGCTGTTTTTT.

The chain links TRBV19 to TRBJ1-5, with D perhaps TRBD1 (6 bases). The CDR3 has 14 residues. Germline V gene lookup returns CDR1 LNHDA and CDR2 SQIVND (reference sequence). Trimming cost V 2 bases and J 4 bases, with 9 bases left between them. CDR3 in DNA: TGTGCCAGTAGTATATTGGACAGTAATCAGCCCCAGCATTTT. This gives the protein CASSILDSNQPQHF.

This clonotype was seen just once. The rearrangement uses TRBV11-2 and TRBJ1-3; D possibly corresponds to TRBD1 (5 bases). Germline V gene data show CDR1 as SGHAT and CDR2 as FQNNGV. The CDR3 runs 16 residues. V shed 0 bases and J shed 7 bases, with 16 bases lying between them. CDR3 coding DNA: TGTGCCAGCAGCTTAGAGGCAGGGCGCGGACGGAACACCATATATTTT. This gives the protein CASSLEAGRGRNTIYF.

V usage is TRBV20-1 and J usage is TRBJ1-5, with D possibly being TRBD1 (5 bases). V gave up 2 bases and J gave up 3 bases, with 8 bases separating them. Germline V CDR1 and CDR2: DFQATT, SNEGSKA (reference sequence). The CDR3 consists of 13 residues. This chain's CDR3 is CSARRGTNQPQHF. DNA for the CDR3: TGCAGTGCTAGACGAGGGACCAATCAGCCCCAGCATTTT.

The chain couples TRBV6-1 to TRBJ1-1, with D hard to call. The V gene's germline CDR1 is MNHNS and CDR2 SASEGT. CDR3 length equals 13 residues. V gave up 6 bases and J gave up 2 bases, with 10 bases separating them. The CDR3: CASRAGDNTEAFF. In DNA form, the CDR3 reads TGTGCCAGCAGAGCGGGAGATAACACTGAAGCTTTCTTT.

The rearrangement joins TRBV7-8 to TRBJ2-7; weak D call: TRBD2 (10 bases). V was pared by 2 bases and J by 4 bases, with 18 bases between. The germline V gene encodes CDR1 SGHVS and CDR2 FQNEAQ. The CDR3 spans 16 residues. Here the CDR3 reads CASSLTSGTGYYEQYF. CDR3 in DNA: TGTGCCAGCAGCTTAACTAGCGGGACAGGGTATTACGAGCAGTACTTC.

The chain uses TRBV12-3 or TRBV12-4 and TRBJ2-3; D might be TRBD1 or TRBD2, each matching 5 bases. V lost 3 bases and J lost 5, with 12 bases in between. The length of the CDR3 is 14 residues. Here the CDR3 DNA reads TGTGCCAGCAGTTTGATCGGGGCGGGAGATACGCAGTATTTT. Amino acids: CASSLIGAGDTQYF.

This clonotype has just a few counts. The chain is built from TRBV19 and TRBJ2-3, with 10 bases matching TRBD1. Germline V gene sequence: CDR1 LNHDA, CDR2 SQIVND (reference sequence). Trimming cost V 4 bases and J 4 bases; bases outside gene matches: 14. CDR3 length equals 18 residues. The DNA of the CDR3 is TGTGCCAGTAGTACCCTCGGGACAGGGGTCTTAATCCCAGATACGCAGTATTTT. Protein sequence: CASSTLGTGVLIPDTQYF.

CDR3 DNA: TGTGCCAGTAGTCTACAAACTAGCGGGGGGGAGGAGACCCAGTACTTC. It yields the protein CASSLQTSGGEETQYF. V is TRBV19 and J is TRBJ2-5, with TRBD2 matching 13 bases. V lost 5 bases to trimming and J lost 5 bases; unmatched junction nucleotides: 8. Germline V gene data show CDR1 as LNHDA and CDR2 as SQIVND (reference sequence). The CDR3 is 16 amino acids.